The 15 T cell receptor beta chains below were found in one sample sequenced in a study of CD8 T cells in ankylosing spondylitis. TCRdb reanalysed the 5' RACE reads using MiXCR and keeps one entry per CDR3 protein. Seen here are some 270,000 distinct CDR3 sequences, 15% to 20% observed once, and the top ten hold approximately 33%. Specimen: blood, either unsorted or a sorted T cell fraction (not recorded which). The receptors derive from a male donor with ankylosing spondylitis or in good health (not recorded which).

The CDR3 nucleotides read TGTGCCAGCAGTTTAGGGGGACATTTCAATGAGCAGTTCTTC. Its protein is CASSLGGHFNEQFF. V is TRBV12-3 or TRBV12-4 and J is TRBJ2-1; tentatively, D is TRBD1 (6 bases). The CDR3 extends over 14 amino acids. V was cut by 1 base and J by 6 bases, with 10 bases left in between.

This clonotype was observed many times. The genes are TRBV15 and TRBJ2-5, with 9 bases fitting TRBD1. Germline values: CDR1 LNHNV, CDR2 YYDKDF (reference sequence). J was trimmed by 0 bases and V by 1 base; bases with no gene match: 6. The length of the CDR3 is 17 residues. The chain's CDR3 is CATSRVTGGLDQETQYF. In DNA form, the CDR3 reads TGTGCCACCAGCAGAGTTACAGGGGGCCTGGACCAAGAGACCCAGTACTTC.

This clonotype was counted at least ten times. The V and J genes are TRBV5-6 and TRBJ2-5, with TRBD1 identical over 7 bases. V gave up 2 bases and J gave up 2 bases; unmatched junction bases: 6. The CDR3 totals 15 residues. Germline loops: CDR1 SGHDT, CDR2 YYEEEE. The CDR3 is CASSLQVTGQETQYF. CDR3 nucleotides: TGTGCCAGCAGCTTACAAGTGACAGGGCAAGAGACCCAGTACTTC.

The rearrangement uses TRBV4-3 and TRBJ2-3; no definite D call. This CDR3 contains 14 residues. Germline loops: CDR1 LGHNA, CDR2 YSLEER. The V and J ends lost 4 bases and 6 bases respectively, with 14 bases between them. Here the CDR3 reads CASSPGFPPDTQYF. The CDR3 coding sequence is TGCGCCAGCAGCCCCGGGTTCCCGCCGGATACGCAGTATTTT.

This clonotype was detected only a few times. This chain links TRBV6-2 or TRBV6-3 with TRBJ2-6; no firm D call. The germline V gene encodes CDR1 MNHEY and CDR2 SVGEGT. The CDR3 has 14 amino acids. V lost 4 bases and J 2 bases, leaving 6 bases between the germline ends. CDR3 amino acids: CASSSGPGANVLTF. CDR3 bases: TGTGCCAGCAGTTCCGGACCTGGGGCCAACGTCCTGACTTTC.

This clonotype has only a few counts. The V gene is TRBV20-1, the J gene TRBJ2-5, with D possibly TRBD1 on 6 matching bases. The CDR3 loop spans 14 amino acids. Trimming shortened V by 1 base and J by 6 bases, and 15 bases separated the two germline ends. The germline gives CDR1 DFQATT, CDR2 SNEGSKA (reference sequence). CDR3 nucleotide sequence: TGCAGTGCTAGAGTCCTAGACAGGTTGAAGACCCAGTACTTC. This encodes CSARVLDRLKTQYF.

This clonotype turned up a few times. This chain uses TRBV20-1 with TRBJ2-1; possible D gene TRBD1, 5 bases. The V and J ends lost 3 bases and 7 bases respectively, with 13 bases between them. The CDR3 contains 13 residues. Germline V gene data show CDR1 as DFQATT and CDR2 as SNEGSKA (reference sequence). CDR3 protein: CSASEGVWNEQFF. The CDR3 DNA follows: TGCAGTGCTAGCGAAGGGGTTTGGAATGAGCAGTTCTTC.

The chain employs TRBV6-1 and TRBJ2-7, with 13 positions matching TRBD2. The germline CDR1 and CDR2 sequences are MNHNS and SASEGT. The CDR3 sequence is 14 residues long. V shed 5 bases and J 6 bases; nucleotides not matched to a gene: 4. CDR3 nucleotide sequence: TGTGCCAGCAGTAGACGGACTAGCGGGAGCGAGCAGTACTTC. It codes for CASSRRTSGSEQYF.

This clonotype was detected many times. The rearrangement links TRBV10-1 to TRBJ2-2; D is unclear. Germline V gene lookup returns CDR1 WNHNN and CDR2 SYGVQD (reference sequence). V gave up 3 bases and J gave up 7 bases, with 12 bases separating them. This CDR3 is 14 amino acids long. In DNA form, the CDR3 reads TGCGCCAGCAGTGATGAGCTGGAAGGCGGGGAGCTGTTTTTT. Its translation is CASSDELEGGELFF.

This clonotype was detected a few times. V is TRBV5-1 and J is TRBJ2-7; D remains ambiguous. This CDR3 has 14 residues. V gave up 4 bases and J gave up 2 bases, with 13 bases separating them. The germline V gene has CDR1 SGHRS and CDR2 YFSETQ. CDR3 amino acids: CASSVYSGPYEQYF. DNA for the CDR3: TGCGCCAGCAGCGTGTACAGTGGTCCCTACGAGCAGTACTTC.

As for this clonotype: No conserved phenylalanine or tryptophan is present at the end of the CDR3, so a read error is the likely explanation. The chain uses TRBV4-3 and TRBJ1-1; 8 nucleotides align to TRBD1. Losses at the gene ends were 6 bases for V and 1 base for J; bases not matched to a gene: 7. Germline values: CDR1 LGHNA, CDR2 YSLEER. The length of the CDR3 is 15 residues. CDR3 sequence (DNA): TGCGCCAGCAGTCTGGGGACAGGAAAGAACACTGAAGCTTTCCTT. This translates into CASSLGTGKNTEAFL.

The chain joins TRBV27 to TRBJ1-2; tentatively, D is TRBD1 (5 bases). The germline CDR1 and CDR2 sequences are MNHEY and SMNVEV (reference sequence). There are 13 residues in the CDR3. V lost 6 bases and J lost 2, with 10 bases in between. Here the CDR3 DNA reads TGTGCCAGCAGCCGGACACCGAACTATGGCTACACCTTC. Translating it yields CASSRTPNYGYTF.

This clonotype has only a few counts. This CDR3 reads CASSLEGRGAIYEQYF. The DNA for the CDR3 is TGTGCCAGCAGCTTAGAGGGTAGAGGGGCGATCTACGAGCAGTACTTC. V and J are TRBV7-6 and TRBJ2-7; D is tentatively TRBD1 or TRBD2 (5 bases each). There are 16 residues in the CDR3. Per germline, CDR1 SGHVS and CDR2 FNYEAQ. The V and J ends lost 1 base and 3 bases respectively, with 16 bases between them.

The chain employs TRBV29-1 and TRBJ2-1; tentatively, D is TRBD1 (5 bases). The CDR3 runs 11 residues. Germline CDR1 is SQVTM and CDR2 is ANQGSEA. With 4 bases removed from V and 6 bases from J, the gap between germline ends came to 7 bases. Here the CDR3 DNA reads TGCAGCGTTGCGCAGGGCAATGAGCAGTTCTTC. It translates to CSVAQGNEQFF.

This clonotype was counted only a few times. The genes are TRBV6-2 or TRBV6-3 and TRBJ2-2; TRBD1 matches 10 bases. Germline V gene data show CDR1 as MNHEY and CDR2 as SVGEGT. J was trimmed by 3 bases and V by 7 bases; bases with no gene match: 14. The CDR3 loop spans 18 amino acids. The CDR3 protein is CASNPLRRDRGDTGELFF. In DNA form, the CDR3 reads TGTGCCAGCAATCCTCTCCGTCGGGACAGGGGCGACACCGGGGAGCTGTTTTTT.